The 13 T cell receptor beta chains below were found in one sample sequenced in a study of T cells of healthy individuals. TCRdb analysed the 5' RACE reads with MiXCR anew, one entry per CDR3 protein. The table has around 63,000 distinct CDR3 sequences, roughly 17% seen once. The receptors here all came from a human donor in good health.

The V and J genes are TRBV12-3 or TRBV12-4 and TRBJ2-3; D may match TRBD1 or TRBD2 (6 bases each). This CDR3 has 15 residues. V was shortened by 3 bases and J by 0 bases, with 10 bases between the two germline ends. Written as DNA, the CDR3 is TGTGCCAGCAGTTTGGGGGCGGGGAGCACAGATACGCAGTATTTT. Translating it yields CASSLGAGSTDTQYF.

This clonotype was observed a handful of times. The chain has TRBV6-4 and TRBJ2-3; 8 nucleotides align to TRBD2. J lost 4 bases, V lost 3 bases, and 6 bases had no gene match. The germline V gene has CDR1 MRHNA and CDR2 SNTAGT. The CDR3 covers 15 residues. CDR3 nucleotide sequence: TGTGCCAGCAGTGAGTCCGGGGGGGCCCCAGATACGCAGTATTTT. It encodes CASSESGGAPDTQYF.

This clonotype was seen at least ten times. The V gene is TRBV5-1, the J gene TRBJ2-3, with D tentatively TRBD1 (5 bases). Germline V gene data show CDR1 as SGHRS and CDR2 as YFSETQ. The germline V and J ends were trimmed by 4 bases and 6 bases, with 9 bases remaining between them. The CDR3 is 12 amino acids. The CDR3, as DNA: TGCGCCAGCAGCCTACACAGGGATACGCAGTATTTT. Encoded protein: CASSLHRDTQYF.

This clonotype has just a few counts. V gene TRBV12-3 or TRBV12-4 combines with J gene TRBJ1-1; unclear D gene. V was cut by 2 bases and J by 7 bases, with 8 bases left in between. This CDR3 is 12 amino acids long. The CDR3 loop reads CASSLIPGEAFF. CDR3 in DNA: TGTGCCAGCAGTTTAATCCCAGGTGAAGCTTTCTTT.

Only a few counts were recorded for this clonotype. This chain joins TRBV11-1 and TRBJ1-4; the D gene is possibly TRBD1 (5 bases). The CDR3 consists of 12 residues. Trimming shortened V by 4 bases and J by 8 bases, and 8 bases separated the two germline ends. Germline V gives CDR1 SGHAT, CDR2 FQDESV (reference sequence). The CDR3 loop reads CASSSDREKLFF. The CDR3 bases are TGTGCCAGCAGCTCTGACAGAGAAAAACTGTTTTTT.

The rearrangement links TRBV28 to TRBJ2-7, with 7 bases that match TRBD1. The CDR3 runs to 18 residues. CDR1 and CDR2 from the germline V gene are MDHEN and SYDVKM. The junction had 14 bases not matched to a gene; V was cut back by 2 bases and J by 1 base. CDR3 DNA sequence: TGTGCCAGCAGTTTACCGGGTGGACAGGCGACCAGATCCTACGAGCAGTACTTC. Encoded protein: CASSLPGGQATRSYEQYF.

The rearrangement joins TRBV28 to TRBJ1-2, with 9 bases matching TRBD1. The CDR3 sequence is 14 residues long. With 6 bases clipped from V and 14 bases from J, the junction kept 16 bases outside the gene matches. Germline V gene sequence: CDR1 MDHEN, CDR2 SYDVKM. CDR3 in DNA: TGTGCCAGCAGCCTGACAGGGGGATACTATGGCTGTACCTTC. This sequence encodes CASSLTGGYYGCTF.

The chain carries TRBV4-1 and TRBJ2-7; either TRBD1 or TRBD2 may supply D (5 bases each). The CDR3 totals 13 residues. The V end was cut by 6 bases, the J end by 5 bases, with 14 bases between. Germline CDR1 MGHRA, CDR2 YSYEKL. CDR3 in amino acids: CASSRGEANEQYF. CDR3 coding DNA: TGCGCCAGCAGTAGGGGAGAAGCCAACGAGCAGTACTTC.

This clonotype was detected once. The CDR3 loop reads CASSFGGSPYNEQFF. The CDR3 nucleotides are TGTGCCAGCAGCTTCGGTGGGTCCCCCTACAATGAGCAGTTCTTC. The gene calls are TRBV7-3 and TRBJ2-1; D gene unclear. CDR1 and CDR2 from the germline V gene are SGHTA and FQGTGA. CDR3 length: 15 residues. Trimming stripped 3 bases from V and 2 bases from J, with 11 bases between.

This clonotype was observed at least ten times. The chain has TRBV28 and TRBJ1-3, with D maybe TRBD1 (5 bases). V was pared by 4 bases and J by 4 bases, with 14 bases between. Germline lookup yields CDR1 MDHEN and CDR2 SYDVKM. This CDR3 contains 15 residues. This chain's CDR3 is CASSSPPGVGNTIYF. In nucleotides, the CDR3 is TGTGCCAGCAGTTCCCCCCCGGGGGTCGGAAACACCATATATTTT.

This chain uses TRBV24-1 with TRBJ2-5; D tentatively fits TRBD1 or TRBD2 (5 bases each). V was trimmed by 4 bases and J by 5 bases, leaving 19 bases between them. The length of the CDR3 is 16 residues. In germline, CDR1 is KGHDR, CDR2 SFDVKD. CDR3 protein: CATSDARTPREETQYF. CDR3 DNA: TGTGCCACCAGTGACGCACGGACACCCAGGGAGGAGACCCAGTACTTC.

This clonotype was detected many times. V is TRBV18 and J is TRBJ1-1; weak D call: TRBD1 (6 bases). Trimming removed 4 bases at V and 0 bases at J, with 12 bases between. CDR3 size: 15 residues. CDR1 and CDR2 (germline): KGHSH, LQKENI. The CDR3 loop is CASSLRTDLNTEAFF. CDR3 sequence (DNA): TGTGCCAGCTCACTTCGGACAGACCTGAACACTGAAGCTTTCTTT.

The chain links TRBV9 to TRBJ2-5; TRBD2 agrees at 9 bases. Per the germline V gene, CDR1 is SGDLS and CDR2 is YYNGEE. V was pared by 4 bases and J by 3 bases, with 4 bases of the junction left unmatched. There are 14 residues in the CDR3. Written as DNA, the CDR3 is TGTGCCAGCAGCCCCCTAGCGGGGAAAGAGACCCAGTACTTC. Its protein is CASSPLAGKETQYF. Together with reference TRBV9 and TRBJ2-5, the CDR3 gives the full variable domain: DSGVTQTPKHLITATGQRVTLRCSPRSGDLSVYWYQQSLDQGLQFLIQYYNGEERAKGNILERFSAQQFPDLHSELNLSSLELGDSALYFCASSPLAGKETQYFGPGTRLLVL.